This entry features one TCR beta chain sequence. The CDR3 runs to 16 residues. Deletions cut 1 base from V and 3 bases from J, with 13 bases between. Germline lookup yields CDR1 SEHNR and CDR2 FQNEAQ (reference sequence). This record comes from a study of blood T cell repertoires in COVID-19. Study-level background: PBMCs, B-cell-depleted T cells, or T cells were the source of the cDNA or gDNA that made up the material.

The protocol was immunoSEQ multiplex PCR, while the TCRdb copy is restricted to in-frame clones and leaves out a portion. The table shows tens of thousands of clones, with approximately 86% occurring only once. The sequencing input was peripheral blood. This chain connects TRBV7-9 to TRBJ1-5; a possible D gene is TRBD1 (6 bases). This clonotype originated in a woman between 70 and 85 years old with acute or convalescent COVID-19. The DNA of the CDR3 is TGTGCCAGCAGCTTAGATGGCAGGGGAGACAATCAGCCCCAGCATTTT. This sequence encodes CASSLDGRGDNQPQHF.